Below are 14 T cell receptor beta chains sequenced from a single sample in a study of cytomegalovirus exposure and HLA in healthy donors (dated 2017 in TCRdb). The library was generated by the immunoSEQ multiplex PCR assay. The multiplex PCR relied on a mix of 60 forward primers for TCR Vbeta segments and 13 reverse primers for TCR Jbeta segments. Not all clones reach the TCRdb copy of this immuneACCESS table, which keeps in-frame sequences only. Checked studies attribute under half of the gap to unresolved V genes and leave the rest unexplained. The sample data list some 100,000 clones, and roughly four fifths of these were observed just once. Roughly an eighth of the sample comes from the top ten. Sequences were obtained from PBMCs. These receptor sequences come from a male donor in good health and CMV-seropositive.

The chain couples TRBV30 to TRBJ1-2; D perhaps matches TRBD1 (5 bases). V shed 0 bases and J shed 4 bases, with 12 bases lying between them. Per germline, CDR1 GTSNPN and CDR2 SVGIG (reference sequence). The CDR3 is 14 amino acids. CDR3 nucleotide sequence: TGTGCCTGGAGTGTCGGGGGATACGGCTATGGCTACACCTTC. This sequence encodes CAWSVGGYGYGYTF. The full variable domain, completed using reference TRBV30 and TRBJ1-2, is SQTIHQWPATLVQPVGSPLSLECTVEGTSNPNLYWYRQAAGRGLQLLFYSVGIGQISSEVPQNLSASRPQDRQFILSSKKLLLSDSGFYLCAWSVGGYGYGYTFGSGTRLTVV.

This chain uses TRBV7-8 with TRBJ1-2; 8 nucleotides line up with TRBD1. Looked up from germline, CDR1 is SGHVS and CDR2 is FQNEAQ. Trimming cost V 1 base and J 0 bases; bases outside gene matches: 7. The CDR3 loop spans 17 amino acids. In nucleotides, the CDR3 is TGTGCCAGCAGCTTAGTTGGGGACAGGAGGTCTAACTATGGCTACACCTTC. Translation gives CASSLVGDRRSNYGYTF.

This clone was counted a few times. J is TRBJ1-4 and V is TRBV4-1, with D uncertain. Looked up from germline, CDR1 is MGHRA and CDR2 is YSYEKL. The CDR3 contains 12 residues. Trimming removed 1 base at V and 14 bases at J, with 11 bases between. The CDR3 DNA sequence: TGCGCCAGCAGCCAAGGACTTTTCCCCCTGTTTTTT. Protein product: CASSQGLFPLFF.

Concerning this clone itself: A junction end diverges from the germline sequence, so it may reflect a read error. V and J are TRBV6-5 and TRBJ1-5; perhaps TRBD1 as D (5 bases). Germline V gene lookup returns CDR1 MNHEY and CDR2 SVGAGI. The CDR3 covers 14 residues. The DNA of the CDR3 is TGTGCCAGCGGTTACTCGGGGGGTCTAGGGCCCCAGCATTTT. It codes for CASGYSGGLGPQHF.

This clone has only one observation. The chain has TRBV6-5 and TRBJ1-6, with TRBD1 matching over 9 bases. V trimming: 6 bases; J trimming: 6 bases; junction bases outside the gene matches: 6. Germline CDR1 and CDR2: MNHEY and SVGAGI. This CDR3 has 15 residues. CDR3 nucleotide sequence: TGTGCCAGCAGCCGCCCGGGACAGGGTAATTCACCCCTCCACTTT. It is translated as CASSRPGQGNSPLHF.

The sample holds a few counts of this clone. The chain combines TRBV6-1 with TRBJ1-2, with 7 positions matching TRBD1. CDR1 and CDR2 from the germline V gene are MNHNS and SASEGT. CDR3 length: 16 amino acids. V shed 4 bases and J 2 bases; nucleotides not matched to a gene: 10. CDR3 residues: CASSGDRQGANYGYTF. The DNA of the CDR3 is TGTGCCAGCAGTGGGGATAGACAGGGCGCGAACTATGGCTACACCTTC.

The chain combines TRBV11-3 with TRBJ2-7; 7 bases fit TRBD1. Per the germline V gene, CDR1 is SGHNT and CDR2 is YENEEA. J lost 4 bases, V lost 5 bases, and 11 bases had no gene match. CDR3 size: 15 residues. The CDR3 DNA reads TGTGCCAGCAGCCCCGGGGACAGCAGATTATACGAGCAGTACTTC. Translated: CASSPGDSRLYEQYF.

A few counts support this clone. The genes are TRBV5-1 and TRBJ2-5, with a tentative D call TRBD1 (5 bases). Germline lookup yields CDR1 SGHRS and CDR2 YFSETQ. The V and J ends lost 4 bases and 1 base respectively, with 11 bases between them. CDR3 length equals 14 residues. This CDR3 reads CASSQVTGQETQYF. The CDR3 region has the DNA TGCGCCAGCAGCCAAGTCACAGGCCAAGAGACCCAGTACTTC. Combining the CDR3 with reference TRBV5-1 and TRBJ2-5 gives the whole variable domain KAGVTQTPRYLIKTRGQQVTLSCSPISGHRSVSWYQQTPGQGLQFLFEYFSETQRNKGNFPGRFSGRQFSNSRSEMNVSTLELGDSALYLCASSQVTGQETQYFGPGTRLLVL.

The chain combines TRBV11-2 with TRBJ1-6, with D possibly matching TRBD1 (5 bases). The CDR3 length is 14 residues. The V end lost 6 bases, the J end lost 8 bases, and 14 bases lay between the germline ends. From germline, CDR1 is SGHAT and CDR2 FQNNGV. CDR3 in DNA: TGTGCCAGCAGGGGAAGTGGGGGGTATTCACCCCTCCACTTT. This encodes CASRGSGGYSPLHF.

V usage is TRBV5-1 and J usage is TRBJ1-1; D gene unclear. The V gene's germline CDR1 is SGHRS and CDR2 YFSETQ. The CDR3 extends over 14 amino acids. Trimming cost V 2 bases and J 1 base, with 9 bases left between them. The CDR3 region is CASSFPGRNTEAFF. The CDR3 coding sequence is TGCGCCAGCAGCTTCCCCGGGAGGAACACTGAAGCTTTCTTT. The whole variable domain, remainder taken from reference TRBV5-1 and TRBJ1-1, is KAGVTQTPRYLIKTRGQQVTLSCSPISGHRSVSWYQQTPGQGLQFLFEYFSETQRNKGNFPGRFSGRQFSNSRSEMNVSTLELGDSALYLCASSFPGRNTEAFFGQGTRLTVV.

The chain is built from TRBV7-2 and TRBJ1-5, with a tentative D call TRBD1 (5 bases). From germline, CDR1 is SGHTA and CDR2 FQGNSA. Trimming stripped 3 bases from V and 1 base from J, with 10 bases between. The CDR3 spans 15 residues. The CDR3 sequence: CASSLTVLSNQPQHF. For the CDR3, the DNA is TGTGCCAGCAGCTTGACAGTATTGAGCAATCAGCCCCAGCATTTT.

CDR3 sequence reads: CASSSTPEAGNQPQHF. The CDR3 DNA is TGTGCCAGCAGCTCTACCCCCGAGGCCGGCAATCAGCCCCAGCATTTT. The gene calls are TRBV7-8 and TRBJ1-5, with unresolved D. Trimming removed 4 bases from V and 2 bases from J, with 15 bases in between. The CDR3 has 16 amino acids. Looked up from germline, CDR1 is SGHVS and CDR2 is FQNEAQ. The full variable domain, its missing parts supplied by reference TRBV7-8 and TRBJ1-5, is GAGVSQSPRYKVAKRGQDVALRCDPISGHVSLFWYQQALGQGPEFLTYFQNEAQLDKSGLPSDRFFAERPEGSVSTLKIQRTQQEDSAVYLCASSSTPEAGNQPQHFGDGTRLSIL.

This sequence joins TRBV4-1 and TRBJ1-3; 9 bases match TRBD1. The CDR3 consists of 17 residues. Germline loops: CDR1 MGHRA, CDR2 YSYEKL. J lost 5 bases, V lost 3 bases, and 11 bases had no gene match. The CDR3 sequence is CASSQPSRDRVRNTIYF. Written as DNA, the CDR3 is TGCGCCAGCAGCCAGCCCTCCCGGGACAGGGTACGAAACACCATATATTTT.

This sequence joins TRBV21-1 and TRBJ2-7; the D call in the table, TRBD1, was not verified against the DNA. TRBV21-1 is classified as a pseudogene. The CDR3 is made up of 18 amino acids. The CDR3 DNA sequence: TGTGCCAGCAGCAAAGCCCCGGCGGACCCAGGAAGGGGTTACGAGCAGTACTTC. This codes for CASSKAPADPGRGYEQYF.